This T cell receptor beta chain was captured in a study of blood T cell repertoires in COVID-19. Study in general: Acute and convalescent COVID-19 samples came from the United States, Italy and Spain. T cells, B-cell-depleted T cells, or PBMCs supplied cDNA or gDNA.

In the original workflow: Quantification of nucleated cells was approximated via reference gene primer amplification. TCRdb's table, derived via immunoSEQ multiplex PCR, lists solely in-frame clones and lacks some. V, J and clone size are taken as reported in that table, and D and trimming were inferred from the DNA itself. The sample gives under 250,000 clones, 65% to 85% of which show up once; more than 10% is in the top ten. CDR3 length: 15 residues. J is TRBJ2-7 and V is TRBV21-1; the table's D call of TRBD1 was not tested on the DNA. TRBV21-1 is shown as a pseudogene. The sequence derives from a human donor in a cohort sampled during active COVID-19. Sequencing input: peripheral blood. DNA for the CDR3: TGTGCCAGCAGCCCCTTAGAGGACAGAGCATACGAGCAGTACTTC. Its protein product is CASSPLEDRAYEQYF.